The 12 T cell receptor beta chains reported below all come from one sample, sequenced in a study of T cells of healthy individuals. MiXCR, run by TCRdb on the 5' RACE reads, gives a single entry per CDR3 protein. The table lists around 63,000 distinct CDR3 sequences, roughly 17% of them singletons. The receptors here all came from a human donor in good health.

The chain joins TRBV2 to TRBJ2-7; the D gene is possibly TRBD2 (5 bases). CDR1 SNHLY and CDR2 FYNNEI come from the germline V gene. The CDR3 spans 13 residues. V was shortened by 7 bases and J by 3 bases, with 13 bases between the two germline ends. The CDR3 coding sequence is TGTGCCAGCACCCGGGATGGGATCTACGAGCAGTACTTC. This codes for CASTRDGIYEQYF.

This clonotype was recorded at least ten times. This rearrangement joins TRBV30 to TRBJ1-2; no reliable D call. In germline, CDR1 is GTSNPN, CDR2 SVGIG (reference sequence). With 1 base removed from V and 5 bases from J, the gap between germline ends came to 14 bases. This CDR3 region has 14 residues. The CDR3 loop is CAWSEQSVSYGYTF. In DNA form, the CDR3 reads TGTGCCTGGAGTGAACAGTCGGTCTCGTATGGCTACACCTTC.

This clonotype was seen a handful of times. The CDR3 sequence: CASSYPRPSAGTRNSPGIKTQYF. For the CDR3, the DNA is TGTGCCAGCAGTTACCCCAGGCCTTCAGCCGGGACTCGCAATTCTCCGGGAATCAAGACCCAGTACTTC. This chain uses TRBV28 with TRBJ2-5; a possible D gene is TRBD2 (6 bases). CDR1 is MDHEN, CDR2 SYDVKM, per germline. The CDR3 contains 23 residues. Deletions cut 4 bases from V and 6 bases from J, with 42 bases between.

This clonotype was counted many times. This rearrangement joins TRBV28 to TRBJ2-6; D is undetermined. The germline gives CDR1 MDHEN, CDR2 SYDVKM. The V end was cut by 4 bases, the J end by 0 bases, with 4 bases between. This CDR3 has 14 amino acids. CDR3 amino acids: CASSSSSGANVLTF. The CDR3 bases are TGTGCCAGCAGTTCCAGCTCTGGGGCCAACGTCCTGACTTTC.

This clonotype was observed many times. This chain connects TRBV29-1 to TRBJ2-7, with 9 bases aligning to TRBD1. Trimming at V came to 3 bases and at J to 4 bases, leaving 4 bases not matched to a gene. The CDR3 length is 13 residues. Germline CDR1 is SQVTM and CDR2 is ANQGSEA. The CDR3 region is CSVEADRGYEQYF. CDR3 DNA sequence: TGCAGCGTTGAGGCGGACAGGGGTTACGAGCAGTACTTC.

This clonotype was seen only a few times. The gene calls are TRBV10-3 and TRBJ2-5; D could derive from TRBD1 or TRBD2 (5 bases each). The CDR3 contains 16 residues. Trimming stripped 1 base from V and 5 bases from J, with 17 bases between. Germline CDR1 is ENHRY and CDR2 is SYGVKD. DNA of the CDR3: TGTGCCATCAGTGAGTTCGAGCATAGGGGACGTGAGACCCAGTACTTC. It is translated as CAISEFEHRGRETQYF.

The table lists this clonotype with a few counts. This chain uses TRBV5-6 with TRBJ2-4, with D possibly being TRBD2 (6 bases). This CDR3 has 14 amino acids. Trimming stripped 0 bases from V and 6 bases from J, with 10 bases between. The germline gives CDR1 SGHDT, CDR2 YYEEEE. The CDR3 region is CASSLGRGINIQYF. DNA for the CDR3: TGTGCCAGCAGCTTGGGGCGCGGGATAAACATTCAGTACTTC. The full variable domain, with the rest looked up from reference TRBV5-6 and TRBJ2-4, is DAGVTQSPTHLIKTRGQQVTLRCSPKSGHDTVSWYQQALGQGPQFIFQYYEEEERQRGNFPDRFSGHQFPNYSSELNVNALLLGDSALYLCASSLGRGINIQYFGAGTRLSVL.

The chain employs TRBV7-9 and TRBJ1-1; D gene ambiguous. The germline V and J ends were trimmed by 2 bases and 0 bases, with 7 bases remaining between them. CDR1 is SEHNR, CDR2 FQNEAQ, per germline (reference sequence). There are 14 residues in the CDR3. This CDR3 reads CASSLSRLNTEAFF. The CDR3 DNA is TGTGCCAGCAGCTTAAGTCGATTGAACACTGAAGCTTTCTTT.

This clonotype was detected many times. This sequence joins TRBV20-1 and TRBJ2-3; 12 positions agree with TRBD2. This CDR3 is 15 amino acids long. Germline CDR1 and CDR2: DFQATT and SNEGSKA (reference sequence). V lost 4 bases and J lost 3; bases outside the gene matches: 5. The CDR3 nucleotides read TGCAGTGCTACCAATCTAGCGGGGGGGACAGATACGCAGTATTTT. Protein: CSATNLAGGTDTQYF.

This clonotype was counted between two and nine times. J is TRBJ2-3 and V is TRBV20-1, with 9 bases aligning to TRBD2. The germline gives CDR1 DFQATT, CDR2 SNEGSKA (reference sequence). The trim removed 3 bases at V and 2 bases at J, leaving 6 bases unmatched. The CDR3 is made up of 15 amino acids. CDR3: CSARSLAGITDTQYF. The DNA of the CDR3 is TGCAGTGCTAGGTCGCTAGCGGGGATCACAGATACGCAGTATTTT.

This clonotype showed up many times. The CDR3 DNA is TGTGCCAGCAGTGACTCGGGAGACACCGGGGAGCTGTTTTTT. Protein product: CASSDSGDTGELFF. The chain links TRBV6-4 to TRBJ2-2; D is possibly TRBD2 (5 bases). This CDR3 spans 14 amino acids. The ends were cut back, 0 bases at V and 3 bases at J, with 5 bases in the middle. Germline-derived CDR1 and CDR2 are MRHNA and SNTAGT.

The CDR3 reads CARGQGQETQYF. The CDR3 DNA follows: TGTGCCAGAGGACAGGGCCAAGAGACCCAGTACTTC. The V gene is TRBV2, the J gene TRBJ2-5; TRBD1 matches 8 bases. The germline V gene encodes CDR1 SNHLY and CDR2 FYNNEI. Losses at the gene ends were 9 bases for V and 1 base for J; bases not matched to a gene: 1. The CDR3 extends over 12 amino acids. Drawing the rest from reference TRBV2 and TRBJ2-5, the complete variable domain is EPEVTQTPSHQVTQMGQEVILRCVPISNHLYFYWYRQILGQKVEFLVSFYNNEISEKSEIFDDQFSVERPDGSNFTLKIRSTKLEDSAMYFCARGQGQETQYFGPGTRLLVL.